This T cell receptor beta chain was identified during a study of tumor-infiltrating lymphocytes in primary liver carcinoma. Production of TCR beta cDNA used approximately 0.55 ug total RNA together with a constant-region primer. Libraries of TCR beta came from three nested multiplex PCR rounds with slightly modified ARM-PCR. Researchers ran the first two PCR rounds for roughly 10 cycles each with TRBV1-TRBV30 forward primers and a C-beta reverse primer. In TCRdb, the multiplex PCR reads were re-called with MiXCR into one record per CDR3 protein. Here the sample spans just over 30,000 distinct CDR3 sequences, 60% to 80% being singletons. Per the germline V gene, CDR1 is SEHNR and CDR2 is FQNEAQ (reference sequence). The CDR3 contains 17 residues. Starting material for RNA and DNA co-extraction consisted of about 20-30 mg of unsorted bulk tissue. To note about this clonotype: A single base separates this from a much larger clone, so it may be a read error.

The TCR originated in a woman in her 30s with primary liver carcinoma and hepatitis B virus infection. V is TRBV7-9 and J is TRBJ2-4; D tentatively reads TRBD1 or TRBD2 (6 bases each). Sample: liver tumor tissue from sampling region 3. The subset was: tumor region T3, left-lateral pole. Here the CDR3 DNA reads TGTACCAGCAGCTTATGGGCCGGGGGCCAAGCCAAAAACATTCAGTACTTC. Translation gives CTSSLWAGGQAKNIQYF.